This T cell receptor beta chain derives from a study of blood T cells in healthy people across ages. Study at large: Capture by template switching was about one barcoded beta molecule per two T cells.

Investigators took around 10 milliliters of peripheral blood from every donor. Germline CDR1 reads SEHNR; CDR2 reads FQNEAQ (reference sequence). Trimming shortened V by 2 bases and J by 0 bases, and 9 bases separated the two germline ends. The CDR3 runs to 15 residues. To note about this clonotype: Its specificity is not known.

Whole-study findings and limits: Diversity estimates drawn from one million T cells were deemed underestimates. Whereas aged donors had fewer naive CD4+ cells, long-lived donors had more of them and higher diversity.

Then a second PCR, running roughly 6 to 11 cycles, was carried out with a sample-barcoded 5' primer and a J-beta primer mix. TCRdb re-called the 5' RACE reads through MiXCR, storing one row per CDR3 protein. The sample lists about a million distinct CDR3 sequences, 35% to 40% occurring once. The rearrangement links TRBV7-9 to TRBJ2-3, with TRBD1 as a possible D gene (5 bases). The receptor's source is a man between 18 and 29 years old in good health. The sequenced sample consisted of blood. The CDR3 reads CASSLKDTSTDTQYF. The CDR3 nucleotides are TGTGCCAGCAGCTTAAAGGACACTAGCACAGATACGCAGTATTTT.